This entry lists 30 T cell receptor beta chains sequenced from one sample in a study of blood T cell repertoires in COVID-19. Method: immunoSEQ multiplex PCR; TCRdb's copy keeps in-frame clones and lacks some. Of fewer than 500,000 clones in the sample, roughly nine tenths are singletons; the top ten hold around 1.8%. The sample comprised PBMCs or T cells enriched from blood (not recorded which). Receptors were obtained from a woman aged 18-29 years with acute COVID-19.

The chain carries TRBV20-1 and TRBJ1-5, with D maybe TRBD1 (6 bases). The V end lost 3 bases, the J end lost 2 bases, and 11 bases lay between the germline ends. Germline V gene data show CDR1 as DFQATT and CDR2 as SNEGSKA (reference sequence). The CDR3 loop spans 14 amino acids. The CDR3 coding sequence is TGCAGTGCTAGTTCGTCAGGGGGCAATCAGCCCCAGCATTTT. Its translation: CSASSSGGNQPQHF.

CDR3 sequence (DNA): TGTGCCAGCAGCTTACCGGGACAGGGAAGGAACACTGAAGCTTTCTTT. Its translation is CASSLPGQGRNTEAFF. This chain connects TRBV7-8 to TRBJ1-1; the match to TRBD1 covers 9 bases. V lost 2 bases, J lost 1 base, and 5 bases stayed unmatched. CDR1 is SGHVS and CDR2 is FQNEAQ in the germline V gene. The CDR3 sequence is 16 residues long.

This sequence joins TRBV6-2 or TRBV6-3 and TRBJ2-5, with D perhaps TRBD1 (6 bases). The CDR3 covers 17 residues. V lost 0 bases and J 5 bases, leaving 19 bases between the germline ends. Per the germline V gene, CDR1 is MNHEY and CDR2 is SVGEGT. CDR3 bases: TGTGCCAGCAGTTACTCAGTCCAGACAGGCCTTGGGGAGACCCAGTACTTC. Translation: CASSYSVQTGLGETQYF.

The chain employs TRBV19 and TRBJ2-7, with 9 bases that match TRBD1. V trimming: 9 bases; J trimming: 3 bases; junction bases outside the gene matches: 15. Germline V gene lookup returns CDR1 LNHDA and CDR2 SQIVND (reference sequence). The CDR3 loop spans 16 amino acids. Here the CDR3 reads CASAKGGTGSIYEQYF. CDR3 DNA sequence: TGTGCCAGCGCCAAGGGGGGGACAGGGAGCATCTACGAGCAGTACTTC.

V and J are TRBV7-2 and TRBJ2-5, with D maybe TRBD1 (5 bases). Germline V lookup: CDR1 SGHTA, CDR2 FQGNSA. The CDR3 sequence is 15 residues long. Trimming pared 5 bases from V and 1 base from J, leaving 14 bases between. CDR3 sequence (DNA): TGTGCCAGCAGCCCGCGTCTAGGGGCCCAAGAGACCCAGTACTTC. It specifies CASSPRLGAQETQYF.

The chain is built from TRBV14 and TRBJ2-1; possibly TRBD2 for D (6 bases). Trimming removed 4 bases from V and 6 bases from J, with 13 bases in between. Germline assignment: CDR1 SGHDN and CDR2 FVKESK. The CDR3 contains 14 residues. The CDR3 loop reads CASSPSRLVNEQFF. In DNA form, the CDR3 reads TGTGCCAGCAGCCCCTCGAGACTAGTCAATGAGCAGTTCTTC.

This chain uses TRBV6-6 with TRBJ1-1; no clear D. This CDR3 has 16 residues. With 0 bases removed from V and 0 bases from J, the gap between germline ends came to 11 bases. In germline, CDR1 is MNHNY, CDR2 SVGAGI (reference sequence). CDR3 protein: CASSYSRVRMNTEAFF. In DNA form, the CDR3 reads TGTGCCAGCAGTTACTCGCGGGTTAGGATGAACACTGAAGCTTTCTTT.

V usage is TRBV18 and J usage is TRBJ1-1; D is unclear. Germline CDR1 KGHSH, CDR2 LQKENI. The CDR3 sequence is 13 residues long. Trimming stripped 6 bases from V and 1 base from J, with 9 bases between. The CDR3 sequence is CASSMPGNTEAFF. In DNA form, the CDR3 reads TGTGCCAGCTCGATGCCCGGGAACACTGAAGCTTTCTTT.

DNA for the CDR3: TGTGCCAGCAGCTTATTCACAGACTATGGCTACACCTTC. As protein: CASSLFTDYGYTF. The rearrangement joins TRBV7-2 to TRBJ1-2; no clear D gene. Germline CDR1 SGHTA, CDR2 FQGNSA. Trimming cost V 2 bases and J 3 bases, with 7 bases left between them. The CDR3 totals 13 residues.

Note on this clone: This sample includes further DNA sequences coding for the same CDR3. The V gene is TRBV6-5, the J gene TRBJ2-7; 12 bases fit TRBD1. The V segment lost 6 bases and the J segment 5 bases; nucleotides outside the gene matches: 2. The CDR3 runs 13 residues. Germline V CDR1 and CDR2: MNHEY, SVGAGI. DNA for the CDR3: TGTGCCAGCAGGCGGGACAGGGGGCACGAGCAGTACTTC. Its translation is CASRRDRGHEQYF.

The gene calls are TRBV12-3 or TRBV12-4 and TRBJ1-3, with no clear D. Trimming shortened V by 3 bases and J by 4 bases, and 7 bases separated the two germline ends. This CDR3 has 13 amino acids. The CDR3 sequence: CASSFPVGNTIYF. The CDR3 region has the DNA TGTGCCAGCAGTTTCCCCGTCGGAAACACCATATATTTT.

The chain recombines TRBV30 with TRBJ2-7, with 12 bases fitting TRBD2. The CDR3 spans 15 residues. With 2 bases clipped from V and 6 bases from J, the junction kept 8 bases outside the gene matches. Germline V lookup: CDR1 GTSNPN, CDR2 SVGIG (reference sequence). This chain's CDR3 is CAWSYPLAGGTEQYF. The CDR3, as DNA: TGTGCCTGGAGTTACCCCCTAGCGGGGGGGACCGAGCAGTACTTC.

J is TRBJ2-7 and V is TRBV15; the D gene is possibly TRBD1 (5 bases). The CDR3 covers 14 residues. Per the germline V gene, CDR1 is LNHNV and CDR2 is YYDKDF (reference sequence). The V end was cut by 4 bases, the J end by 3 bases, with 13 bases between. The CDR3 is CATSKGAGVYEQYF. CDR3 coding DNA: TGTGCCACCAGCAAAGGGGCCGGAGTCTACGAGCAGTACTTC.

The CDR3 DNA is TGTGCCAGCAGTATAGCTCAAACCGAGCAGTACTTC. Amino acid sequence: CASSIAQTEQYF. The chain joins TRBV28 to TRBJ2-7; D not resolved. The V end was cut by 5 bases, the J end by 6 bases, with 11 bases between. CDR3 length: 12 amino acids. Germline V gene lookup returns CDR1 MDHEN and CDR2 SYDVKM.

The rearrangement links TRBV30 to TRBJ2-7; 7 bases agree with TRBD1. This CDR3 region has 13 residues. Germline V CDR1 and CDR2: GTSNPN, SVGIG (reference sequence). Trimming cost V 3 bases and J 2 bases; bases outside gene matches: 4. In DNA, the CDR3 is TGTGCCTGGAGCCGGGACAGTACCTACGAGCAGTACTTC. It codes for CAWSRDSTYEQYF.

V usage is TRBV18 and J usage is TRBJ2-5, with a weak D call TRBD1 (6 bases). This CDR3 has 17 amino acids. The germline gives CDR1 KGHSH, CDR2 LQKENI. Trimming left V 2 bases short and J 2 bases short, with 18 bases between. CDR3 coding DNA: TGTGCCAGCTCACCAAAAATCGACCCGGGACAACAAGAGACCCAGTACTTC. Its protein product is CASSPKIDPGQQETQYF.

The chain links TRBV5-4 to TRBJ2-3, with a weak D call TRBD2 (5 bases). Per germline, CDR1 SGHNT and CDR2 YYREEE (reference sequence). The CDR3 is made up of 17 amino acids. The ends were cut back, 5 bases at V and 4 bases at J, with 23 bases in the middle. CDR3 bases: TGTGCCAGCAGATTACGAGGGAGTTCCACCAAACCAGATACGCAGTATTTT. Translation: CASRLRGSSTKPDTQYF.

This chain uses TRBV6-5 with TRBJ2-7; 7 nucleotides line up with TRBD1. The CDR3 runs to 14 residues. Germline trimming cut 5 bases from V and 4 bases from J; bases unmatched to any gene: 8. Germline V lookup: CDR1 MNHEY, CDR2 SVGAGI. The CDR3 here is CASSLDRESYEQYF. Written as DNA, the CDR3 is TGTGCCAGCAGTCTCGACAGGGAATCGTACGAGCAGTACTTC.

CDR3 DNA sequence: TGCGCCAGCAGCCAAGATGATGGGCCCTACGAGCAGTACTTC. Translation gives CASSQDDGPYEQYF. This chain links TRBV4-3 with TRBJ2-7, with no clear D. V lost 0 bases and J 2 bases, leaving 8 bases between the germline ends. Germline CDR1 LGHNA, CDR2 YSLEER. CDR3 size: 14 residues.

The CDR3 region has the DNA TGTGCCAGCAGCTTATTCAGGGGCGAGGCCTACGAGCAGTACTTC. This encodes CASSLFRGEAYEQYF. The J gene is TRBJ2-7, the V gene TRBV11-3, with a possible D match to TRBD1 (6 bases). This CDR3 is built from 15 residues. Between the trimmed V and J ends, which lost 2 bases and 2 bases, there was a span of 13 bases. CDR1 and CDR2 (germline): SGHNT, YENEEA.

V is TRBV9 and J is TRBJ2-2; TRBD2 matches 10 bases. CDR1 and CDR2 (germline): SGDLS, YYNGEE. Germline trimming cut 3 bases from V and 7 bases from J; bases unmatched to any gene: 6. CDR3 length: 15 residues. The CDR3 coding sequence is TGTGCCAGCAGCGATTCTAGCGGGAGCGTCGGGGAGCTGTTTTTT. Amino acid sequence: CASSDSSGSVGELFF. Full variable domain (missing parts from reference TRBV9 and TRBJ2-2): DSGVTQTPKHLITATGQRVTLRCSPRSGDLSVYWYQQSLDQGLQFLIQYYNGEERAKGNILERFSAQQFPDLHSELNLSSLELGDSALYFCASSDSSGSVGELFFGEGSRLTVL.

This clone showed up just a few times. The chain is built from TRBV2 and TRBJ1-1, with unresolved D. This CDR3 region has 11 residues. V was trimmed by 3 bases and J by 7 bases, leaving 6 bases between them. Germline values: CDR1 SNHLY, CDR2 FYNNEI. Here the CDR3 reads CASSDSLEAFF. DNA of the CDR3: TGTGCCAGCAGTGATAGCCTTGAAGCTTTCTTT.

The V gene is TRBV7-2, the J gene TRBJ1-4; D not resolved. CDR1 and CDR2 from the germline V gene are SGHTA and FQGNSA. The CDR3 extends over 14 amino acids. The germline V and J ends were trimmed by 5 bases and 7 bases, with 14 bases remaining between them. This CDR3 is CASSPSGLVEKLFF. The CDR3 DNA sequence: TGTGCCAGCAGCCCTTCGGGATTAGTTGAAAAACTGTTTTTT. Full variable domain (outside the CDR3, taken from reference TRBV7-2 and TRBJ1-4): GAGVSQSPSNKVTEKGKDVELRCDPISGHTALYWYRQSLGQGLEFLIYFQGNSAPDKSGLPSDRFSAERTGGSVSTLTIQRTQQEDSAVYLCASSPSGLVEKLFFGSGTQLSVL.

The rearrangement joins TRBV29-1 to TRBJ1-4, with TRBD1 identical over 9 bases. V was clipped by 5 bases and J by 7 bases; unmatched bases: 5. CDR1 is SQVTM, CDR2 ANQGSEA, per germline. The CDR3 runs to 13 residues. The CDR3 sequence is CSVRDRAVEKLFF. The CDR3 bases are TGCAGCGTTCGGGACAGGGCGGTTGAAAAACTGTTTTTT.

The chain carries TRBV6-1 and TRBJ1-4; D gene unclear. This CDR3 contains 14 residues. Trimming shortened V by 3 bases and J by 8 bases, and 13 bases separated the two germline ends. Germline assignment: CDR1 MNHNS and CDR2 SASEGT. The CDR3 coding sequence is TGTGCCAGCAGTGAGGGGAGGTCAAGGGAAAAACTGTTTTTT. It translates to CASSEGRSREKLFF.

The chain combines TRBV5-1 with TRBJ1-3; a weak D match, TRBD1 (6 bases). V was clipped by 7 bases and J by 0 bases, with 8 bases between them. CDR3 length: 13 residues. Germline CDR1 is SGHRS and CDR2 is YFSETQ. The CDR3 is CASSDSSGNTIYF. DNA of the CDR3: TGCGCCAGCTCGGACAGCTCTGGAAACACCATATATTTT.

This chain links TRBV28 with TRBJ2-5; weak D call: TRBD1 (7 bases). Per the germline V gene, CDR1 is MDHEN and CDR2 is SYDVKM. The CDR3 has 14 residues. V lost 6 bases to trimming and J lost 5 bases, with 16 bases between them. CDR3: CASRGEGAGETQYF. CDR3 DNA: TGTGCCAGCAGAGGTGAGGGGGCGGGGGAGACCCAGTACTTC.

This clone was counted between two and nine times. The chain is built from TRBV5-8 and TRBJ2-7; D gene ambiguous. CDR3 length: 13 amino acids. V was pared by 2 bases and J by 2 bases, with 8 bases between. Looked up from germline, CDR1 is SGHTS and CDR2 is YDEGEE. The CDR3 sequence: CASSLLRAYEQYF. The CDR3 nucleotides read TGTGCCAGCAGCTTACTGAGAGCCTACGAGCAGTACTTC. Full variable domain (missing parts from reference TRBV5-8 and TRBJ2-7): EAGVTQSPTHLIKTRGQQATLRCSPISGHTSVYWYQQALGLGLQFLLWYDEGEERNRGNFPPRFSGRQFPNYSSELNVNALELEDSALYLCASSLLRAYEQYFGPGTRLTVT.

The chain is built from TRBV12-3 or TRBV12-4 and TRBJ1-2; no definite D call. The CDR3 sequence is 10 residues long. V was cut by 8 bases and J by 5 bases, with 6 bases left in between. DNA for the CDR3: TGTGCCAGCTCAGGTTATGGCTACACCTTC. Translated: CASSGYGYTF.

This clone was counted a few times. The chain has TRBV11-2 and TRBJ1-6; no clear D. The V end lost 4 bases, the J end lost 15 bases, and 13 bases lay between the germline ends. The CDR3 loop spans 12 amino acids. Looked up from germline, CDR1 is SGHAT and CDR2 is FQNNGV. The CDR3 nucleotides read TGTGCCAGCAGCTCATTTAACGGGGACCTCCACTTT. Its translation is CASSSFNGDLHF.